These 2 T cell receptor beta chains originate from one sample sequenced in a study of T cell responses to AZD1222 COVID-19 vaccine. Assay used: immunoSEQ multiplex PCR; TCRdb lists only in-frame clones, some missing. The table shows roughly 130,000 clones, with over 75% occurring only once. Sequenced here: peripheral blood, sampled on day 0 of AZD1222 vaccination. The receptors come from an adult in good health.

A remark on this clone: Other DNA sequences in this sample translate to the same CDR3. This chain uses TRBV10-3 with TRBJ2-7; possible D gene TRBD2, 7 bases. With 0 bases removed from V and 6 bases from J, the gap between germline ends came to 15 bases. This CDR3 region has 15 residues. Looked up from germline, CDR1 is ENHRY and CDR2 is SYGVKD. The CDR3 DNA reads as TGTGCCATCAGTGAGTCGAGACTCGCGGGGGCCGAGCAGTACTTC. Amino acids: CAISESRLAGAEQYF.

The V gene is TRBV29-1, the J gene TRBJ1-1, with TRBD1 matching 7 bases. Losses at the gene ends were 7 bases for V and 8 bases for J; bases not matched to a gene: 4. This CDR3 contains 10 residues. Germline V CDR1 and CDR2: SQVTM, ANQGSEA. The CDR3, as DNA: TGCAGCGCATTACAGGGGGAAGCTTTCTTT. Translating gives CSALQGEAFF.